A selection of T cell receptor beta chains follows, all from one sample in a study of identical twins. One entry per CDR3 protein, called by TCRdb with MiXCR from the 5' RACE reads. Of 690,000 or so distinct CDR3 sequences in the sample, 8.6% are singletons; the top ten hold 0.98%. The same sample was also used in a study of yellow fever vaccine responses in identical twins.

The sequenced sample consisted of PBMCs. These TCRs come from a woman younger than 30 in good health. Both conserved end residues are part of each CDR3. A D gene is named only where the DNA matches it firmly. A clone size is listed for some rows: how often the clone was seen (once, few, many), or a class if it is expanded.

abundance	d_gene	v_gene	CDR3aa
many	-	TRBV3-1	CASSQEWGGGDTGELFF
few	-	TRBV7-9	CASSLIPSREIETQYF
-	-	TRBV15	CATSRDPNTEAFF
many	-	TRBV12-3/TRBV12-4	CASSRTLLYNEQFF
-	-	TRBV14	CASSQLHNSPLHF
-	-	TRBV20-1	CSASSLSGANVLTF
-	TRBD2	TRBV7-7	CASSLRGGATETQYF
many	-	TRBV28	CASSFLGGNTGELFF
-	TRBD1	TRBV27	CASSGTGNYEQYF
few	-	TRBV4-3	CASSQDGSIGEQYF
few	-	TRBV28	CASSFYGGSYEQYF
few	TRBD2	TRBV7-8	CASSIGGSETQYF
-	TRBD2	TRBV6-5	CASSSLASGHYEQYF
-	-	TRBV5-1	CASSWTHGSSYEQYF
few	-	TRBV4-1	CASSPLMEEKLFF
-	TRBD2	TRBV29-1	CSVVTPLSGDYNEQFF
-	-	TRBV18	CASSPAAAGANVLTF
-	-	TRBV11-2	CASSLPLRDLVRTGELFF
few	-	TRBV19	CASSRDLQGLTDTQYF
few	-	TRBV12-3/TRBV12-4	CASSFPGSTEAFF
-	-	TRBV7-2	CASSSGSMNTEAFF
few	-	TRBV29-1	CSATAGTYEQYF
-	-	TRBV12-3/TRBV12-4	CASSSTGRNIQYF
many	-	TRBV7-2	CASSSGASSYNEQFF
many	-	TRBV12-3/TRBV12-4	CASSPRSPGGKLFF
-	-	TRBV7-9	CASSSSHHPGQYEQYF
-	-	TRBV2	CASSGIKTDTQYF
many	-	TRBV3-1	CASSQGGLGDTQYF
few	-	TRBV5-1	CASSLDGKGQETQYF
-	-	TRBV4-3	CASSQGGSHTDTQYF
-	TRBD2	TRBV5-5	CASSLRPSGRVRETQYF
few	-	TRBV20-1	CSARYQGLHNEQFF
-	-	TRBV4-3	CASSQEISVSGSRYEQYF
few	TRBD2	TRBV6-5	CASRLAGEGYEQYF
few	TRBD1	TRBV20-1	CSAREWDRVGLGNQPQHF
-	-	TRBV7-9	CASSSQTLNTGELFF
-	-	TRBV27	CASSLSRPGVGETQYF
few	-	TRBV3-1	CASSQVNGFYNEQFF
-	TRBD2	TRBV11-2	CASSLPLAGVETQYF
-	TRBD2	TRBV10-3	CAISDGTSGSSEQYF
few	-	TRBV7-8	CASSNRVEVQPQHF
-	-	TRBV5-4	CASSAEIRGGNSPLHF